This T cell receptor (beta chain) was obtained from a study of shared clonotypes between healthy human individuals. General study findings and limits: Lower generation probabilities were found for non-shared clonotypes than for those shared by all four donors. Estimated richness was generally greater in naive than memory subsets.

A note on this clone: Its antigen is still unknown.

The CDR3 runs 16 residues. Trimming removed 5 bases from V and 1 base from J; junction bases left unmatched: 4. Germline assignment: CDR1 SGHTA and CDR2 FQGTGA. Sequenced by immunoSEQ multiplex PCR; TCRdb stores in-frame clones only, minus some. The sample contains about 1.1 million clones, roughly 80% of which appear only once. The gene calls are TRBV7-3 and TRBJ2-2; 10 bases agree with TRBD1. Sequenced sample: memory CD4+ T cells from PBMCs. Subset in this sample: CD45RA-negative fraction. The TCR originated in a man younger than 35 in good health. Some clones in this sample may be carry-over from other donors' samples. Here the CDR3 DNA reads TGTGCCAGCAGCAACCGGGACAGGGGGAACACCGGGGAGCTGTTTTTT. Translating gives CASSNRDRGNTGELFF.